This T cell receptor (beta chain) was identified in a study of shared clonotypes between healthy human individuals. CDR3 size: 15 residues. CDR1 is LGHNT, CDR2 FRNRAP, per germline. V gave up 3 bases and J gave up 0 bases, with 9 bases separating them. TCRdb keeps only in-frame clones here, not all; method: immunoSEQ multiplex PCR. The sample includes some 2,000,000 clones, nearly 97% of them seen just once. This sequence was found in a man aged 18 to 30 in good health. Sequenced input: naive CD4+ T cells sorted from blood. Stated subset: CD45RA+ positively selected. This chain links TRBV12-5 with TRBJ2-1, with unresolved D. The CDR3 loop is CASGLQPSSYNEQFF. CDR3 bases: TGTGCTAGTGGTTTACAGCCGAGCTCCTACAATGAGCAGTTCTTC.